A selection of T cell receptor beta chains follows, all from one sample in a study of technical replicates of blood from a handful of donors. Generated by immunoSEQ multiplex PCR, the TCRdb table keeps only in-frame clones and is missing some. The sample contains tens of thousands of clones, 95% to 98% of which appear only once. The specimen was T cells isolated from PBMCs. All receptors derive from a human donor in good health. Each CDR3 is given with its conserved first and last residue. The order of the fields is D gene, V gene, J gene, clone size, CDR3 DNA, CDR3 protein. A D gene is named only where the DNA matches it firmly. Clone size, where shown, is once, few, many, or a class for clones that have expanded.

D: -
V: TRBV5-1
J: TRBJ2-3
size: once
DNA: TGCGCCAGCAGCTGGTCCGAGGCGGATACGCAGTATTTT
CDR3: CASSWSEADTQYF

D: -
V: TRBV6-5
J: TRBJ1-1
size: -
DNA: TGTGCCAGTCAGGGATCCACTGAAGCTTTCTTT
CDR3: CASQGSTEAFF

D: -
V: TRBV9
J: TRBJ2-1
size: -
DNA: TGTGCCAGCAGCGTAGGCCCCGGGAGCTACAATGAGCAGTTCTTC
CDR3: CASSVGPGSYNEQFF

D: TRBD1
V: TRBV19
J: TRBJ2-5
size: -
DNA: TGTGCCAGTACCGGACAGGGGATTGGGCGGGGTGCCCAGTACTTC
CDR3: CASTGQGIGRGAQYF

D: TRBD1
V: TRBV5-8
J: TRBJ1-4
size: -
DNA: TGTGCCAGCAGCCGTCAGGGGGCCCCTAATGAAAAACTGTTTTTT
CDR3: CASSRQGAPNEKLFF

D: TRBD1
V: TRBV25-1
J: TRBJ1-4
size: -
DNA: TGTGCCAGGCCCAGGGGGCTTGATGAAAAACTGTTTTTT
CDR3: CARPRGLDEKLFF

D: TRBD2
V: TRBV7-9
J: TRBJ2-5
size: -
DNA: TGTGCCAGCGCGGGAGTGGCAGAGACCCAGTACTTC
CDR3: CASAGVAETQYF

D: -
V: TRBV2
J: TRBJ2-7
size: once
DNA: TGTGCCAGCAATAGCGCTCCCTACGAGCAGTACTTC
CDR3: CASNSAPYEQYF

D: -
V: TRBV6-5
J: TRBJ1-1
size: -
DNA: TGTGCCAGCAGTTATTCGGATGGGGGGTGGCGAACTGAAGCTTTCTTT
CDR3: CASSYSDGGWRTEAFF

D: TRBD2
V: TRBV29-1
J: TRBJ2-1
size: -
DNA: TGCAGCACCCAGCGGGAAGACAATGAGCAGTTCTTC
CDR3: CSTQREDNEQFF

D: TRBD1
V: TRBV19
J: TRBJ1-2
size: once
DNA: TGTGCCAGTAGTATTAGGACAGGGGACGCCTACACCTTC
CDR3: CASSIRTGDAYTF

D: TRBD1
V: TRBV19
J: TRBJ1-4
size: -
DNA: TGTGCCAGTAGTAGGTGGGACAGACTGAATGAAAAACTGTTTTTT
CDR3: CASSRWDRLNEKLFF

D: -
V: TRBV6-1
J: TRBJ2-1
size: -
DNA: TGTGCCAGCATACAGGGTGGAGGCTCCTACAATGAGCAGTTCTTC
CDR3: CASIQGGGSYNEQFF

D: -
V: TRBV4-1
J: TRBJ2-7
size: -
DNA: TGCGCCAGCAGCCACCCCGGTTCGAGGCTCGAGCAGTACTTC
CDR3: CASSHPGSRLEQYF

D: -
V: TRBV10-3
J: TRBJ2-1
size: -
DNA: TGTGCCATTACACCTTCTAGCGTTAGTGAGCAGTTCTTC
CDR3: CAITPSSVSEQFF

D: -
V: TRBV6-5
J: TRBJ2-7
size: -
DNA: TGTGCCAGCAGTGCGACGGAGTTGTCCTACGAGCAGTACTTC
CDR3: CASSATELSYEQYF

D: TRBD1
V: TRBV4-2
J: TRBJ1-3
size: -
DNA: TGTGCCAGCAGCCTAGGAGGGACAGGGGGAATGGGAAACACCATATATTTT
CDR3: CASSLGGTGGMGNTIYF

D: TRBD2
V: TRBV2
J: TRBJ2-2
size: -
DNA: TGTGCCATCCGGACTAGCGGGGGATACGAATACACCGGGGAGCTGTTTTTT
CDR3: CAIRTSGGYEYTGELFF

D: -
V: TRBV13
J: TRBJ2-2
size: -
DNA: TGTGCCAGCAGCTACTTCTCACAGGAGGAGCTGTTTTTT
CDR3: CASSYFSQEELFF

D: -
V: TRBV6-6
J: TRBJ2-7
size: -
DNA: TGTGCCAGCAGTTATAAGGACACAACCTACGAGCAGTACTTC
CDR3: CASSYKDTTYEQYF

D: TRBD1
V: TRBV5-1
J: TRBJ1-2
size: -
DNA: TGCGCCAGCAGCTTGGGGCAGGGGGGATATGGCTACACCTTC
CDR3: CASSLGQGGYGYTF

D: -
V: TRBV10-3
J: TRBJ1-1
size: -
DNA: TGTGCCATCCCGGACAGAGACACTGAAGCTTTCTTT
CDR3: CAIPDRDTEAFF

D: TRBD2
V: TRBV19
J: TRBJ2-1
size: -
DNA: TGTGCCAGTAGTATAGATCCGGGACTAGCGGGTTACAATGAGCAGTTCTTC
CDR3: CASSIDPGLAGYNEQFF

D: TRBD2
V: TRBV28
J: TRBJ2-1
size: -
DNA: TGTGCCAGCAGTCTGGGACTAGCGGGAGTCAATGAGCAGTTCTTC
CDR3: CASSLGLAGVNEQFF

D: -
V: TRBV5-5
J: TRBJ1-1
size: -
DNA: TGTGCCAGCATCACAGGATTCGGCACTGAAGCTTTCTTT
CDR3: CASITGFGTEAFF

D: -
V: TRBV28
J: TRBJ1-3
size: -
DNA: TGTGCCAGCAGTCAAGGAGACCGGTTACAGGCCGGAAACACCATATATTTT
CDR3: CASSQGDRLQAGNTIYF

D: -
V: TRBV7-9
J: TRBJ2-1
size: -
DNA: TGTGCCAGCTTACCTTTGGGGAGCGGAGATTACAATGAGCAGTTCTTC
CDR3: CASLPLGSGDYNEQFF

D: -
V: TRBV21-1
J: TRBJ1-2
size: -
DNA: TGTGCCAGCAGCAAGGCTCTCGGACAGGGTAACTATGGCTACACCTTC
CDR3: CASSKALGQGNYGYTF

D: -
V: TRBV6-5
J: TRBJ2-1
size: -
DNA: TGTGCCAGCACCTTAAGCGGGCCTTCCTACAATGAGCAGTTCTTC
CDR3: CASTLSGPSYNEQFF

D: TRBD1
V: TRBV27
J: TRBJ2-4
size: -
DNA: TGTGCCAGCAAACCACTTCCGGGACAGCCAAACATTCAGTACTTC
CDR3: CASKPLPGQPNIQYF

D: -
V: TRBV28
J: TRBJ1-2
size: -
DNA: TGTGCCAGCAGTTTCACACTTAGGGGCGCCAGTGGCTACACCTTC
CDR3: CASSFTLRGASGYTF

D: -
V: TRBV5-8
J: TRBJ1-1
size: -
DNA: TGTGCCAGCAGCTATGCGGGACCCGACACTGAAGCTTTCTTT
CDR3: CASSYAGPDTEAFF

D: -
V: TRBV5-1
J: TRBJ1-5
size: -
DNA: TGCGCCAGCAGGCTAAACTCGGACAGTCATCAGCCCCAGCATTTT
CDR3: CASRLNSDSHQPQHF

D: -
V: TRBV6-5
J: TRBJ2-1
size: -
DNA: TGTGCCAGCAGTTACACTCCAGGTGAGGGTGAGCAGTTCTTC
CDR3: CASSYTPGEGEQFF

D: -
V: TRBV7-9
J: TRBJ2-3
size: -
DNA: TGTGCCACCCCAGCTTGGGAGACGAGCACAGATACGCAGTATTTT
CDR3: CATPAWETSTDTQYF

D: TRBD2
V: TRBV5-1
J: TRBJ2-7
size: -
DNA: TGCGCCAGCAGCTTCTCACTAGCGGGAGGATACGAGCAGTACTTC
CDR3: CASSFSLAGGYEQYF

D: -
V: TRBV7-8
J: TRBJ2-1
size: -
DNA: TGTGCCAGCAGCTTTGGGGGGGAGCAGTTCTTC
CDR3: CASSFGGEQFF

D: TRBD1
V: TRBV7-8
J: TRBJ2-6
size: -
DNA: TGTGCCAGCAGCTCGGGGGGACAGGGATTCTCTGGGGCCAACGTCCTGACTTTC
CDR3: CASSSGGQGFSGANVLTF

D: TRBD2
V: TRBV6-5
J: TRBJ2-7
size: -
DNA: TGTGCCAGCAGTTCGGGACTAGCGGGGCTCTACGAGCAGTACTTC
CDR3: CASSSGLAGLYEQYF

D: TRBD1
V: TRBV10-3
J: TRBJ1-2
size: -
DNA: TGTGCCATCAGTGAAGGGACAGGGGTTGGCTACACCTTC
CDR3: CAISEGTGVGYTF

D: TRBD1
V: TRBV5-4
J: TRBJ2-7
size: -
DNA: TGTGCCAGCAGCATTCCTCGGACAGGCGCGCACGAGCAGTACTTC
CDR3: CASSIPRTGAHEQYF

D: -
V: TRBV30
J: TRBJ2-3
size: -
DNA: TGTGCCTGCCCTTCGGAGGGGTGGGGTGGTACGCAGTATTTT
CDR3: CACPSEGWGGTQYF

D: TRBD2
V: TRBV7-8
J: TRBJ2-1
size: -
DNA: TGTGCCAGCAGCTCGATCGGGACTAGCAATGAGCAGTTCTTC
CDR3: CASSSIGTSNEQFF

D: TRBD1
V: TRBV28
J: TRBJ2-7
size: -
DNA: TGTGCCAGCAGTTCAATCGGCGGGACAGGAAGGCCGTACGAGCAGTACTTC
CDR3: CASSSIGGTGRPYEQYF

D: -
V: TRBV7-2
J: TRBJ2-1
size: -
DNA: TGTGCCAGCTCCTCAGGTTCCAGCTCCTACAATGAGCAGTTCTTC
CDR3: CASSSGSSSYNEQFF

D: TRBD1
V: TRBV28
J: TRBJ1-2
size: -
DNA: TGTGCCAGCAGTCCATACAGGGGACATCCGGTCTATGGCTACACCTTC
CDR3: CASSPYRGHPVYGYTF

D: -
V: TRBV19
J: TRBJ2-7
size: -
DNA: TGTGCCAGTAGTATGGGCCCGTCTTACGAGCAGTACTTC
CDR3: CASSMGPSYEQYF

D: -
V: TRBV2
J: TRBJ1-3
size: -
DNA: TGTGCCAGCAGGAAGAGAACCGGGGTCCCCACCTCTGGAAACACCATATATTTT
CDR3: CASRKRTGVPTSGNTIYF

D: -
V: TRBV5-1
J: TRBJ2-7
size: -
DNA: TGCGCCAGCAGCGGGGGGGGCAGCTACGAGCAGTACTTC
CDR3: CASSGGGSYEQYF